The 2 T cell receptor beta chains in this list originate from one sample, sequenced in a study of cytomegalovirus exposure and HLA in healthy donors. 60 Vbeta and 13 Jbeta primers were used in PCR. Measured with immunoSEQ multiplex PCR; TCRdb has only the in-frame clones, and not every one. The sample lists 90,000 to 100,000 clones, approximately 80% occurring once. What was sequenced was PBMCs. The receptors shown here come from a woman in her thirties or forties in good health and CMV-seronegative.

This clone occurred a few times. The V call is TRBV2, the J call TRBJ1-1; 7 positions agree with TRBD1. With 4 bases clipped from V and 2 bases from J, the junction kept 7 bases outside the gene matches. The CDR3 is made up of 15 amino acids. The germline V gene has CDR1 SNHLY and CDR2 FYNNEI. CDR3 nucleotides: TGTGCCAGCAGTGCCCGACAGGGTCTAAACACTGAAGCTTTCTTT. It codes for CASSARQGLNTEAFF.

This clone was seen a handful of times. The CDR3 DNA follows: TGTGCCAGCAGCTTCTTCCAGGGGATCAACACCATATATTTT. Translation: CASSFFQGINTIYF. The chain combines TRBV5-6 with TRBJ1-3, with D perhaps matching TRBD1 (6 bases). V dropped 2 bases and J dropped 7 bases, with 13 bases sitting between them. Looked up from germline, CDR1 is SGHDT and CDR2 is YYEEEE. This CDR3 contains 14 residues. Full variable domain (rest looked up from reference TRBV5-6 and TRBJ1-3): DAGVTQSPTHLIKTRGQQVTLRCSPKSGHDTVSWYQQALGQGPQFIFQYYEEEERQRGNFPDRFSGHQFPNYSSELNVNALLLGDSALYLCASSFFQGINTIYFGEGSWLTVV.